This is a list of T cell receptor beta chains from one sample in a study of T cell responses to AZD1222 COVID-19 vaccine. Here immunoSEQ multiplex PCR was the method, and the copy in TCRdb shows in-frame clones only, minus some. Altogether roughly 130,000 clones are present, 85% to 90% being singletons, with the ten largest covering more than 10%. The input for sequencing was peripheral blood, taken on day 0 of AZD1222 vaccination. These receptors all stem from an adult in good health. The CDR3 runs from the conserved cysteine through the conserved F or W.

V: TRBV7-3
J: TRBJ2-1
CDR3: CASSLTSYNEQFF

V: TRBV5-6
J: TRBJ2-7
CDR3: CASSFPPGTNYEQYF

V: TRBV5-1
J: TRBJ1-1
CDR3: CASSLEARGQESPF

V: TRBV24-1
J: TRBJ1-4
CDR3: CATSDCQGAVCDNEKLFF

V: TRBV9
J: TRBJ2-4
CDR3: CASSVSTGQGEKNIQYF

V: TRBV6-5
J: TRBJ2-6
CDR3: CATVSTGANVLTF

V: TRBV5-5
J: TRBJ1-4
CDR3: CASSSGTGEYNEKLFF

V: TRBV4-3
J: TRBJ1-3
CDR3: CASSQDYYGNTIYF

V: TRBV18
J: TRBJ1-5
CDR3: CASSTTGISNQPQHF

V: TRBV3-1/TRBV3-2
J: TRBJ2-7
CDR3: CASSQVYEQYF

V: TRBV29-1
J: TRBJ2-2
CDR3: CSVKWGQVTGELFF

V: TRBV3-1/TRBV3-2
J: TRBJ2-7
CDR3: CASSQGLGGQGTYEQYF

V: TRBV19
J: TRBJ2-3
CDR3: CASSMTSGSGTDTQYF

V: TRBV28
J: TRBJ2-1
CDR3: CAPRWAGSSYNEQFF

V: TRBV2
J: TRBJ1-3
CDR3: CASKGAYGNTIYF

V: TRBV6-2/TRBV6-3
J: TRBJ1-6
CDR3: CASSYSGAPLHF

V: TRBV7-9
J: TRBJ1-2
CDR3: CASSWETGVTRGYTF

V: TRBV6-4
J: TRBJ2-1
CDR3: CASRAESSYNEQFF

V: TRBV19
J: TRBJ1-5
CDR3: CASSIDFRQPQHF

V: TRBV19
J: TRBJ1-1
CDR3: CASSPLGPGEAFF

V: TRBV6-5
J: TRBJ1-2
CDR3: CASSATRTKTYGYTF

V: TRBV29-1
J: TRBJ2-7
CDR3: CSAKLSAGGYEQYF

V: TRBV6-6
J: TRBJ1-1
CDR3: CASSYSLWVEAFF

V: TRBV2
J: TRBJ1-2
CDR3: CASSEAGVGLHLEGYTF

V: TRBV11-2
J: TRBJ1-4
CDR3: CASSLGGAGEKLFF

V: TRBV7-7
J: TRBJ2-7
CDR3: CASSLSGTEESYEQYF

V: TRBV5-1
J: TRBJ2-5
CDR3: CASSTDSSGSWETQYF

V: TRBV7-3
J: TRBJ2-3
CDR3: CASSTSGGIADTQYF

V: TRBV27
J: TRBJ2-5
CDR3: CASSALQGGQETQYF

V: TRBV6-5
J: TRBJ1-2
CDR3: CASRLLIGYYGYTF

V: TRBV19
J: TRBJ2-1
CDR3: CASSISGGTDNEQFF

V: TRBV10-1
J: TRBJ2-7
CDR3: CASTEGGTSYPTDAYEQYF

V: TRBV2
J: TRBJ2-3
CDR3: CASRGQGAGTDTQYF

V: TRBV28
J: TRBJ2-7
CDR3: CASRQPVPSYEQYF

V: TRBV19
J: TRBJ2-1
CDR3: CASTSPRGLDEQFF

V: TRBV6-6
J: TRBJ2-3
CDR3: CASSSTGFSDTQYF

V: TRBV6-2/TRBV6-3
J: TRBJ1-1
CDR3: CASSYSRDRASEAFF

V: TRBV11-2
J: TRBJ1-2
CDR3: CASSQILPSRDRPNYGYTF

V: TRBV6-5
J: TRBJ1-4
CDR3: CASRQGATNEKLFF

V: TRBV9
J: TRBJ1-2
CDR3: CASSPQLADNYGYTF

V: TRBV13
J: TRBJ1-2
CDR3: CASRGDRADGYTF

V: TRBV3-1/TRBV3-2
J: TRBJ1-2
CDR3: CASSQSGAPGYTF

V: TRBV5-6
J: TRBJ2-2
CDR3: CASSLAANTGELFF

V: TRBV16
J: TRBJ1-5
CDR3: CASSQSPGEDQPQHF

V: TRBV11-2
J: TRBJ2-5
CDR3: CASSLLEGGGQYF

V: TRBV19
J: TRBJ1-1
CDR3: CASSTPDRLEAFF